The 9 T cell receptor beta chains below all came from one sample that was sequenced in a study of cytomegalovirus exposure and HLA in healthy donors. PCR used 60 Vbeta primers and 13 Jbeta primers. Measured with immunoSEQ multiplex PCR; TCRdb has only the in-frame clones, and not every one. Of some 200,000 clones in the sample, over 70% were seen once. Sequenced input: PBMCs. The receptors originated from a man aged 45 to 65 in good health and CMV-seronegative.

This sequence joins TRBV7-2 and TRBJ2-5, with TRBD2 identical over 9 bases. The CDR3 length is 15 residues. J was trimmed by 4 bases and V by 3 bases; bases with no gene match: 6. Germline V gives CDR1 SGHTA, CDR2 FQGNSA. CDR3 nucleotide sequence: TGTGCCAGCAGCTTTTCCGCGGGGGGGTCAGAGACCCAGTACTTC. Encoded protein: CASSFSAGGSETQYF.

The rearrangement joins TRBV5-8 to TRBJ2-7; a weak D match, TRBD2 (5 bases). Looked up from germline, CDR1 is SGHTS and CDR2 is YDEGEE. V was clipped by 4 bases and J by 4 bases, with 27 bases between them. This CDR3 comprises 18 residues. This chain's CDR3 is CASSHETGRARVRYEQYF. Here the CDR3 DNA reads TGTGCCAGCAGCCATGAAACCGGTCGAGCGAGGGTGAGGTACGAGCAGTACTTC. Full variable domain (outside the CDR3, taken from reference TRBV5-8 and TRBJ2-7): EAGVTQSPTHLIKTRGQQATLRCSPISGHTSVYWYQQALGLGLQFLLWYDEGEERNRGNFPPRFSGRQFPNYSSELNVNALELEDSALYLCASSHETGRARVRYEQYFGPGTRLTVT.

CDR3 loop: CASSLAGRSGYSYEQYF. Written as DNA, the CDR3 is TGTGCCAGCAGCTTAGCGGGTCGTTCAGGGTACTCCTACGAGCAGTACTTC. The chain uses TRBV7-2 and TRBJ2-7; possibly TRBD1 for D (5 bases). In germline, CDR1 is SGHTA, CDR2 FQGNSA. CDR3 length: 17 residues. V was trimmed by 0 bases and J by 0 bases, leaving 15 bases between them.

This clone was recorded a few times. V and J are TRBV7-6 and TRBJ1-2; the D is unclear. V lost 1 base and J 8 bases, leaving 11 bases between the germline ends. The CDR3 runs 13 residues. Germline loops: CDR1 SGHVS, CDR2 FNYEAQ. CDR3 region: CASSLVGRQGYTF. The CDR3 DNA reads as TGTGCCAGCAGCTTAGTCGGCAGGCAGGGCTACACCTTC.

V and J are TRBV11-1 and TRBJ1-2; 9 nucleotides line up with TRBD1. V lost 5 bases, J lost 4 bases, and 11 bases stayed unmatched. Germline CDR1 and CDR2: SGHAT and FQDESV (reference sequence). The CDR3 is made up of 16 amino acids. For the CDR3, the DNA is TGTGCCAGCAGCCCACCCTTGACAGGGGGAATCTATGGCTACACCTTC. Translated, it gives CASSPPLTGGIYGYTF. The full variable domain, rest sourced from reference TRBV11-1 and TRBJ1-2, is EAEVAQSPRYKITEKSQAVAFWCDPISGHATLYWYRQILGQGPELLVQFQDESVVDDSQLPKDRFSAERLKGVDSTLKIQPAELGDSAMYLCASSPPLTGGIYGYTFGSGTRLTVV.

In its sample, this clone was seen a few times. The junction shows a germline mismatch at one end, possibly a read error. The chain is built from TRBV4-1 and TRBJ2-7; D is perhaps TRBD1 (6 bases). CDR1 and CDR2 from the germline V gene are MGHRA and YSYEKL. The CDR3 loop spans 14 amino acids. The CDR3 spells CASSPGSGAYEQYF. DNA of the CDR3: TGTGCCAGCAGCCCGGGCTCAGGGGCCTACGAGCAGTACTTC.

This chain connects TRBV7-8 to TRBJ2-7; TRBD2 matches 7 bases. Unmatched junction bases numbered 1, after V lost 2 bases and J lost 0 bases. CDR3 length: 14 residues. The germline V gene encodes CDR1 SGHVS and CDR2 FQNEAQ. The CDR3 bases are TGTGCCAGCAGCTTACTAGCGGCCTCCTACGAGCAGTACTTC. This encodes CASSLLAASYEQYF.

This clone was found a few times. One junction end disagrees with the germline gene, perhaps due to a read error. The chain carries TRBV7-9 and TRBJ2-7, with D perhaps assigned TRBD1 or TRBD2 (6 bases each). The germline V gene has CDR1 SEHNR and CDR2 FQNEAQ (reference sequence). CDR3 length: 15 residues. CDR3 protein: CSSRGTLSGSYEQYF. CDR3 nucleotide sequence: TGTTCCAGCAGGGGAACCTTAAGCGGGTCCTACGAGCAGTACTTC.

CDR3: CASSLATGVGNTIYF. CDR3 in DNA: TGTGCCAGCAGCTTAGCGACAGGCGTAGGAAACACCATATATTTT. This chain links TRBV11-2 with TRBJ1-3, with TRBD1 as a possible D gene (6 bases). CDR3 size: 15 residues. CDR1 and CDR2 from the germline V gene are SGHAT and FQNNGV. Trimming left V 1 base short and J 4 bases short, with 11 bases between.